These 26 T cell receptor beta chains share one sample of origin, sequenced in a study of long-term antiretroviral therapy in people with HIV. Samples were assayed with immunoSEQ v3.0 at survey level. Measured with immunoSEQ multiplex PCR; TCRdb has only the in-frame clones, and not every one. This table holds about 25,000 clones, 79% found once. The source material was unsorted PBMCs, sampled 1.2 years after starting antiretroviral therapy. These receptors were taken from a woman aged 40 to 49 with HIV.

V and J are TRBV2 and TRBJ1-2; the D is unclear. V was trimmed by 7 bases and J by 0 bases, leaving 9 bases between them. Germline CDR1 and CDR2: SNHLY and FYNNEI. The length of the CDR3 is 13 residues. In nucleotides, the CDR3 is TGTGCCAGCACGCGAGACTCTAACTATGGCTACACCTTC. It specifies CASTRDSNYGYTF.

This clone was detected once. The gene calls are TRBV27 and TRBJ2-7; D is unclear. The CDR3 loop spans 13 amino acids. V gave up 4 bases and J gave up 1 base, with 8 bases separating them. The germline V gene encodes CDR1 MNHEY and CDR2 SMNVEV (reference sequence). Here the CDR3 reads CASSWKTSYEQYF. The DNA of the CDR3 is TGTGCCAGCAGTTGGAAAACTTCCTACGAGCAGTACTTC.

This clone was seen only a few times. The chain employs TRBV27 and TRBJ1-1; D unresolved. The CDR3 loop spans 13 amino acids. V lost 3 bases, J lost 0 bases, and 5 bases lay in between. The germline V gene encodes CDR1 MNHEY and CDR2 SMNVEV (reference sequence). The CDR3 loop reads CASSLSMNTEAFF. The CDR3 DNA reads TGTGCCAGCAGTTTGTCAATGAACACTGAAGCTTTCTTT.

The V and J genes are TRBV5-5 and TRBJ2-7; D not resolved. Trimming removed 2 bases at V and 3 bases at J, with 3 bases between. Germline CDR1 reads SGHKS; CDR2 reads YYEKEE (reference sequence). The CDR3 covers 11 residues. The CDR3 region is CASSFGYEQYF. The CDR3 DNA reads as TGTGCCAGCAGCTTTGGCTACGAGCAGTACTTC.

The chain has TRBV27 and TRBJ2-2; D possibly corresponds to TRBD2 (5 bases). CDR3 length: 14 residues. CDR1 MNHEY and CDR2 SMNVEV come from the germline V gene (reference sequence). The V end lost 5 bases, the J end lost 0 bases, and 7 bases lay between the germline ends. The CDR3 here is CASSVGTNTGELFF. DNA of the CDR3: TGTGCCAGCAGTGTCGGGACGAACACCGGGGAGCTGTTTTTT.

The chain carries TRBV9 and TRBJ1-1, with a weak D call TRBD1 (6 bases). Germline V CDR1 and CDR2: SGDLS, YYNGEE. Between the trimmed V and J ends, which lost 2 bases and 5 bases, there was a span of 19 bases. The length of the CDR3 is 16 residues. The CDR3 sequence is CASSVFSTGLGTEAFF. The CDR3 DNA reads as TGTGCCAGCAGCGTCTTCTCCACAGGGTTAGGGACTGAAGCTTTCTTT.

The chain recombines TRBV7-9 with TRBJ1-1; D is uncertain. The CDR3 consists of 12 residues. The germline V gene encodes CDR1 SEHNR and CDR2 FQNEAQ (reference sequence). V lost 6 bases to trimming and J lost 4 bases, with 9 bases between them. CDR3 protein: CASRFGGTEAFF. In nucleotides, the CDR3 is TGTGCCAGCAGGTTCGGAGGCACTGAAGCTTTCTTT.

This clone occurred a few times. In DNA form, the CDR3 reads TGTGCCAGTAGTAGGACTAGCGGGATCGAGGAGCAGTTCTTC. Amino acids: CASSRTSGIEEQFF. The chain is built from TRBV19 and TRBJ2-1; 12 bases fit TRBD2. The germline CDR1 and CDR2 sequences are LNHDA and SQIVND (reference sequence). The trim removed 4 bases at V and 10 bases at J, leaving 5 bases unmatched. This CDR3 region has 14 residues.

The rearrangement uses TRBV11-2 and TRBJ2-3; no clear D. In germline, CDR1 is SGHAT, CDR2 FQNNGV. The CDR3 sequence is 14 residues long. The germline V and J ends were trimmed by 5 bases and 2 bases, with 11 bases remaining between them. The CDR3 region is CASSPDLYTDTQYF. DNA for the CDR3: TGTGCCAGCAGCCCCGACCTGTACACAGATACGCAGTATTTT.

The rearrangement links TRBV5-1 to TRBJ2-3, with D possibly being TRBD2 (5 bases). Between the trimmed V and J ends, which lost 1 base and 2 bases, there was a span of 8 bases. In germline, CDR1 is SGHRS, CDR2 YFSETQ. The CDR3 runs 14 residues. The CDR3 loop reads CASSLPGNTDTQYF. The CDR3 DNA reads TGCGCCAGCAGCTTGCCCGGGAACACAGATACGCAGTATTTT.

This chain joins TRBV21-1 and TRBJ2-7; the table's D call, TRBD2, was not checked against the DNA. TRBV21-1 is given as a pseudogene. There are 15 residues in the CDR3. CDR3 sequence reads: CASKIKREGTYEQYF. The CDR3 DNA reads TGTGCCAGCAAAATAAAGCGGGAGGGGACCTACGAGCAGTACTTC.

This clone was found a few times. This chain uses TRBV27 with TRBJ1-1; D uncertain. Trimming removed 3 bases from V and 0 bases from J, with 11 bases in between. The CDR3 runs 15 residues. Germline CDR1 and CDR2: MNHEY and SMNVEV (reference sequence). The CDR3 DNA follows: TGTGCCAGCAGTTTCGGTCGGACTATGAACACTGAAGCTTTCTTT. The encoded protein is CASSFGRTMNTEAFF.

This chain links TRBV2 with TRBJ1-2; D call uncertain. CDR1 is SNHLY, CDR2 FYNNEI, per germline. The CDR3 consists of 11 residues. Trimming cost V 0 bases and J 13 bases, with 9 bases left between them. DNA for the CDR3: TGTGCCAGCAGTGAAGCATGGGATAGCACCTTC. Its protein product is CASSEAWDSTF.

The chain joins TRBV28 to TRBJ1-2; D call uncertain. The V end was cut by 7 bases, the J end by 3 bases, with 15 bases between. The CDR3 is 14 residues long. Germline V gene lookup returns CDR1 MDHEN and CDR2 SYDVKM. In nucleotides, the CDR3 is TGTGCCAGCACCCTGGCTTACGAGTACTATGGCTACACCTTC. Translated, it gives CASTLAYEYYGYTF.

This clone has only a few counts. The chain is built from TRBV28 and TRBJ1-2; D gene uncertain. Trimming removed 3 bases from V and 7 bases from J, with 15 bases in between. Germline lookup yields CDR1 MDHEN and CDR2 SYDVKM. This CDR3 comprises 14 residues. CDR3 DNA: TGTGCCAGCAGTTTGGGAGGCCCAACTAGTGGCTACACCTTC. This codes for CASSLGGPTSGYTF.

The chain joins TRBV11-3 to TRBJ2-7; TRBD1 agrees at 8 bases. This CDR3 comprises 14 residues. V lost 5 bases and J lost 2; bases outside the gene matches: 5. Per the germline V gene, CDR1 is SGHNT and CDR2 is YENEEA. The CDR3 region is CASSPRTGTYEQYF. The DNA of the CDR3 is TGTGCCAGCAGCCCTAGGACAGGGACCTACGAGCAGTACTTC.

This chain uses TRBV5-1 with TRBJ1-1, with unresolved D. Trimming took off 0 bases at V and 1 base at J, with 7 bases between the two ends. This CDR3 comprises 14 residues. Germline V lookup: CDR1 SGHRS, CDR2 YFSETQ. In DNA, the CDR3 is TGCGCCAGCAGCTTGGGGTCGGCGAACACTGAAGCTTTCTTT. As protein: CASSLGSANTEAFF.

V usage is TRBV19 and J usage is TRBJ2-1; 7 nucleotides match TRBD2. J lost 3 bases, V lost 4 bases, and 3 bases had no gene match. Germline values: CDR1 LNHDA, CDR2 SQIVND (reference sequence). This CDR3 region has 14 residues. The CDR3 coding sequence is TGTGCCAGTAGTACCATAGCGGGCTACAATGAGCAGTTCTTC. It codes for CASSTIAGYNEQFF.

V usage is TRBV7-9 and J usage is TRBJ2-7; TRBD2 agrees at 8 bases. CDR1 and CDR2 from the germline V gene are SEHNR and FQNEAQ (reference sequence). Trimming at V came to 8 bases and at J to 2 bases, leaving 8 bases not matched to a gene. The CDR3 loop spans 14 amino acids. CDR3 sequence: CASAQGLVAYEQYF. Written as DNA, the CDR3 is TGTGCCAGCGCCCAGGGACTAGTCGCCTACGAGCAGTACTTC.

The chain has TRBV10-3 and TRBJ2-3; D is unclear. Between the trimmed V and J ends, which lost 6 bases and 6 bases, there was a span of 10 bases. Per germline, CDR1 ENHRY and CDR2 SYGVKD. CDR3 length: 12 amino acids. CDR3 sequence reads: CAIRENLDTQYF. The CDR3 DNA reads as TGTGCCATCAGGGAGAACTTGGATACGCAGTATTTT.

The J gene is TRBJ1-3, the V gene TRBV18, with a weak D call TRBD1 (5 bases). Trimming removed 2 bases from V and 0 bases from J, with 8 bases in between. The CDR3 has 15 amino acids. Germline CDR1 and CDR2: KGHSH and LQKENI. The CDR3 sequence: CASSPLTASGNTIYF. The DNA for the CDR3 is TGTGCCAGCTCACCATTGACAGCCTCTGGAAACACCATATATTTT.

The rearrangement joins TRBV6-1 to TRBJ2-7; 8 nucleotides align to TRBD2. The CDR3 is 14 residues long. Unmatched junction bases numbered 8, after V lost 6 bases and J lost 4 bases. Germline V gene lookup returns CDR1 MNHNS and CDR2 SASEGT. The CDR3 DNA is TGTGCCAGCAGATTCCGTAGCGGGGAGTACGAGCAGTACTTC. This sequence encodes CASRFRSGEYEQYF.

The chain carries TRBV5-1 and TRBJ1-1, with TRBD1 as a possible D gene (6 bases). Germline CDR1 is SGHRS and CDR2 is YFSETQ. The CDR3 contains 17 residues. The ends were cut back, 4 bases at V and 0 bases at J, with 19 bases in the middle. For the CDR3, the DNA is TGCGCCAGCAGCCGAAAGGACGGGGGGGCAATGAACACTGAAGCTTTCTTT. Translation: CASSRKDGGAMNTEAFF. The whole variable domain, filled in from reference TRBV5-1 and TRBJ1-1, reads KAGVTQTPRYLIKTRGQQVTLSCSPISGHRSVSWYQQTPGQGLQFLFEYFSETQRNKGNFPGRFSGRQFSNSRSEMNVSTLELGDSALYLCASSRKDGGAMNTEAFFGQGTRLTVV.

V usage is TRBV5-4 and J usage is TRBJ1-2; possibly TRBD1 for D (5 bases). Trimming pared 7 bases from V and 2 bases from J, leaving 15 bases between. CDR3 length equals 14 residues. The germline V gene has CDR1 SGHNT and CDR2 YYREEE (reference sequence). CDR3 coding DNA: TGTGCCAGCGGGGTAAAGGGGCTGAACTATGGCTACACCTTC. Translation: CASGVKGLNYGYTF. The variable domain in full, with the rest retrieved from reference TRBV5-4 and TRBJ1-2, is ETGVTQSPTHLIKTRGQQVTLRCSSQSGHNTVSWYQQALGQGPQFIFQYYREEENGRGNFPPRFSGLQFPNYSSELNVNALELDDSALYLCASGVKGLNYGYTFGSGTRLTVV.

The V and J genes are TRBV5-1 and TRBJ1-1; 9 nucleotides match TRBD1. The CDR3 length is 16 residues. Germline CDR1 reads SGHRS; CDR2 reads YFSETQ. J was trimmed by 4 bases and V by 6 bases; bases with no gene match: 13. CDR3 in amino acids: CASNSGAGQGSTEAFF. The CDR3 DNA reads as TGCGCCAGCAATTCCGGTGCGGGACAGGGTTCCACTGAAGCTTTCTTT.

The rearrangement joins TRBV7-9 to TRBJ2-7; no clear D. In germline, CDR1 is SEHNR, CDR2 FQNEAQ (reference sequence). V was pared by 5 bases and J by 2 bases, with 10 bases between. The CDR3 is made up of 13 amino acids. CDR3 sequence: CASSPLTAYEQYF. CDR3 bases: TGTGCCAGCAGCCCCCTGACCGCCTACGAGCAGTACTTC.